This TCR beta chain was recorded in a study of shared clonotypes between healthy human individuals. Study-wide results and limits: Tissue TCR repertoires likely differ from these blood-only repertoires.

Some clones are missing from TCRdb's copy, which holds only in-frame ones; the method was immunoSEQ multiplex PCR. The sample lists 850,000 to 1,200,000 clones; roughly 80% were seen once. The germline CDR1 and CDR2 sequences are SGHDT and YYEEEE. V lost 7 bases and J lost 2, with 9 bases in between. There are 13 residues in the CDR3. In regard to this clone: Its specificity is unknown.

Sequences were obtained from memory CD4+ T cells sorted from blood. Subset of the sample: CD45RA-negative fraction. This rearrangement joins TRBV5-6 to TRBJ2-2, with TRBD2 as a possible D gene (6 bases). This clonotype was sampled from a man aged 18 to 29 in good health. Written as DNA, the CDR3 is TGTGCCAGCCGACTAGATAACACCGGGGAGCTGTTTTTT. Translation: CASRLDNTGELFF.